What follows describes a single TCR beta chain. Its antigen remains unidentified. These data belong to a study of cytomegalovirus exposure and HLA in healthy donors. It was with 60 Vbeta and 13 Jbeta primers that the PCR ran. Profiling relied on immunoSEQ multiplex PCR, and the TCRdb table lists in-frame clones only, not all of them. The data hold roughly 190,000 clones, with around 87% observed a single time. Germline V lookup: CDR1 MNHEY, CDR2 SVGAGI. This CDR3 is 13 amino acids long. V shed 7 bases, J shed 6 bases, and the junction held 7 bases outside the gene matches. Overall study results and limits: According to a later analysis, most TCR beta chains associated with CMV appeared HLA-restricted. A later analysis found common viral pathogens apparently linked to several of the most significant clusters. A later analysis, which compared TCR beta chains of equal frequency, found the HLA-associated ones more clonally expanded. Analysis performed later found 16,951 TCR beta sequences associated with HLA alleles at 0.05 false discovery rate.

The receptor comes from a man aged 30 to 45 in good health and CMV-seronegative. V gene TRBV6-5 combines with J gene TRBJ2-3; 7 nucleotides agree with TRBD2. The sequenced sample was PBMCs. The CDR3 here is CASNQAGLDTQYF. The CDR3 region has the DNA TGTGCCAGCAACCAAGCGGGACTGGATACGCAGTATTTT.